The 25 T cell receptor beta chains in this list originate from one sample, sequenced in a study of Graves' ophthalmopathy and Graves' hyperthyroidism. For repertoire sequencing, the TCR beta CDR3 regions were amplified from RNA transcripts. Following a first-round RT-PCR that used HTBI primers, a second-round multiplex PCR was carried out. TCRdb reprocessed the multiplex PCR reads via MiXCR and lists one record per CDR3 protein. This sample yields 900,000 to 1,200,000 distinct CDR3 sequences, of which 35% to 40% are seen a single time; approximately 10% belongs to the top ten. Sequencing was done on a sample of peripheral blood or thyroid tissue (not recorded which). The receptors stem from an adult man with Graves' hyperthyroidism.

This clonotype was recorded at least ten times. The chain uses TRBV29-1 and TRBJ2-2; TRBD1 aligns across 7 bases. Germline V gene data show CDR1 as SQVTM and CDR2 as ANQGSEA. The CDR3 extends over 12 amino acids. V gave up 4 bases and J gave up 8 bases; unmatched junction bases: 4. The CDR3 DNA is TGCAGCGTTGGACAGGGTAATGGGGAGCTGTTTTTT. Translation: CSVGQGNGELFF.

This chain connects TRBV7-8 to TRBJ2-5; perhaps TRBD2 as D (5 bases). The CDR3 covers 15 residues. In germline, CDR1 is SGHVS, CDR2 FQNEAQ. Trimming shortened V by 8 bases and J by 5 bases, and 21 bases separated the two germline ends. The CDR3 protein is CASGPLRTGLETQYF. DNA of the CDR3: TGTGCCAGCGGCCCTCTCAGGACTGGCCTTGAGACCCAGTACTTC.

Ten or more counts support this clonotype. The V and J genes are TRBV6-2 or TRBV6-3 and TRBJ1-2; D gene unclear. Germline V lookup: CDR1 MNHEY, CDR2 SVGEGT. Trimming removed 8 bases at V and 5 bases at J, with 12 bases between. The CDR3 covers 12 residues. CDR3 coding DNA: TGTGCCAGCTGCTATCCGGATTATGGCTACACCTTC. Translated, it gives CASCYPDYGYTF.

The chain is built from TRBV5-5 and TRBJ2-7; the match to TRBD1 covers 7 bases. CDR1 and CDR2 (germline): SGHKS, YYEKEE (reference sequence). The CDR3 totals 15 residues. The V segment lost 0 bases and the J segment 1 base; nucleotides outside the gene matches: 4. In DNA form, the CDR3 reads TGTGCCAGCAGCTTGGGACAGGGCAAATCCTACGAGCAGTACTTC. Its translation is CASSLGQGKSYEQYF.

This clonotype was counted between two and nine times. The V gene is TRBV5-4, the J gene TRBJ2-7; D may match TRBD1 or TRBD2 (5 bases each). This CDR3 spans 14 amino acids. V lost 1 base, J lost 3 bases, and 11 bases lay in between. Per the germline V gene, CDR1 is SGHNT and CDR2 is YYREEE (reference sequence). CDR3 DNA: TGTGCCAGCAGCTTGAACGGGGCCCACTACGAGCAGTACTTC. Translating it yields CASSLNGAHYEQYF.

This clonotype has at least ten counts. J is TRBJ1-6 and V is TRBV6-1; 7 nucleotides match TRBD1. V lost 7 bases, J lost 7 bases, and 7 bases stayed unmatched. The germline V gene encodes CDR1 MNHNS and CDR2 SASEGT. The CDR3 runs 14 residues. The CDR3 nucleotides are TGTGCCAGCACCGTCGGGACAGAGAATTCACCCCTCCACTTT. Protein product: CASTVGTENSPLHF.

This clonotype was found a few times. The V call is TRBV6-5, the J call TRBJ2-7, with a tentative D call TRBD2 (5 bases). CDR3 length: 15 amino acids. Germline V CDR1 and CDR2: MNHEY, SVGAGI. Trimming pared 0 bases from V and 0 bases from J, leaving 9 bases between. CDR3 bases: TGTGCCAGCAGTTACTCGGCCGGACTCTCCTACGAGCAGTACTTC. It translates to CASSYSAGLSYEQYF.

V and J are TRBV6-1 and TRBJ1-5; 7 nucleotides match TRBD1. V shed 5 bases, J shed 5 bases, and the junction held 3 bases outside the gene matches. The CDR3 has 13 residues. Per the germline V gene, CDR1 is MNHNS and CDR2 is SASEGT. CDR3 bases: TGTGCCAGCAGTTGGGACAGTTATCAGCCCCAGCATTTT. Translated, it gives CASSWDSYQPQHF.

This clonotype has only a few counts. The chain is built from TRBV5-5 and TRBJ2-2; 9 bases fit TRBD1. The CDR3 totals 16 residues. CDR1 and CDR2 from the germline V gene are SGHKS and YYEKEE (reference sequence). Trimming removed 3 bases from V and 4 bases from J; junction bases left unmatched: 7. The CDR3 DNA sequence: TGTGCCAGCAGCTACAACAGGGGGCTGGGCACCGGGGAGCTGTTTTTT. Translation gives CASSYNRGLGTGELFF.

This clonotype has a count of ten or more. This rearrangement joins TRBV12-3 or TRBV12-4 to TRBJ2-5; a possible D gene is TRBD2 (6 bases). V lost 4 bases to trimming and J lost 3 bases, with 15 bases between them. The CDR3 runs to 15 residues. The CDR3: CASSSPRGPEETQYF. Written as DNA, the CDR3 is TGTGCCAGCAGTTCCCCGCGGGGTCCTGAAGAGACCCAGTACTTC.

The chain employs TRBV27 and TRBJ1-1; 8 positions agree with TRBD1. The V gene's germline CDR1 is MNHEY and CDR2 SMNVEV (reference sequence). The CDR3 runs to 17 residues. With V trimmed by 3 bases and J by 5 bases, 14 bases remained unmatched. The CDR3 spells CASSFRTGSPLGTEAFF. The CDR3 DNA reads as TGTGCCAGCAGTTTTCGGACAGGGAGCCCCTTGGGGACTGAAGCTTTCTTT.

This clonotype was seen ten or more times. The chain links TRBV10-3 to TRBJ2-2; 7 nucleotides line up with TRBD1. Germline loops: CDR1 ENHRY, CDR2 SYGVKD. The CDR3 loop spans 14 amino acids. Trimming took 4 bases from V and 6 from J; bases not matched to a gene: 5. The CDR3 DNA sequence: TGTGCCATCAGTGGGACAGGAGTGCCCGGGGAGCTGTTTTTT. This gives the protein CAISGTGVPGELFF.

The chain links TRBV5-1 to TRBJ2-5; D assignment may be TRBD1 or TRBD2 (5 bases each). The V end lost 0 bases, the J end lost 3 bases, and 12 bases lay between the germline ends. Germline V gene sequence: CDR1 SGHRS, CDR2 YFSETQ. The CDR3 loop spans 15 amino acids. The DNA of the CDR3 is TGCGCCAGCAGCTTGGCCGGGACCTTGGAAGAGACCCAGTACTTC. It encodes CASSLAGTLEETQYF.

The chain couples TRBV25-1 to TRBJ2-7, with TRBD1 identical over 8 bases. J gave up 4 bases and V 5 bases, and 7 bases lay outside the gene matches. Germline V gives CDR1 MGHDK, CDR2 SYGVNS. The length of the CDR3 is 14 residues. The CDR3 region is CASSLPGGLYEQYF. The CDR3 coding sequence is TGTGCCAGCAGTTTGCCAGGGGGCCTGTACGAGCAGTACTTC.

This clonotype was detected only once. The chain joins TRBV7-9 to TRBJ2-2, with TRBD1 matching 10 bases. V lost 5 bases to trimming and J lost 6 bases; unmatched junction nucleotides: 12. This CDR3 spans 17 amino acids. CDR1 SEHNR and CDR2 FQNEAQ come from the germline V gene (reference sequence). CDR3 sequence reads: CASSETGTGVMAGELFF. The CDR3, as DNA: TGTGCCAGCAGCGAAACCGGGACAGGGGTTATGGCCGGGGAGCTGTTTTTT.

This clonotype was recorded many times. An end of the junction differs from the germline gene, which may be a read error. In DNA, the CDR3 is TGTGCCAGCAGCCGGCCGGGACAGGGCCCTCCGCTTTCGTTC. This encodes CASSRPGQGPPLSF. The rearrangement uses TRBV11-2 and TRBJ2-5; 9 bases line up with TRBD1. The CDR3 spans 14 residues. Per the germline V gene, CDR1 is SGHAT and CDR2 is FQNNGV.

The sample holds many counts of this clonotype. The CDR3 bases are TGCAGTGCTAGAGTAAGGTTTTTAGAGACCCAGTACTTC. This translates into CSARVRFLETQYF. V usage is TRBV20-1 and J usage is TRBJ2-5; D uncertain. This CDR3 contains 13 residues. V dropped 1 base and J dropped 4 bases, with 10 bases sitting between them. The germline V gene encodes CDR1 DFQATT and CDR2 SNEGSKA (reference sequence).

The chain recombines TRBV5-6 with TRBJ2-7; 8 bases map to TRBD1. Germline V lookup: CDR1 SGHDT, CDR2 YYEEEE. Losses at the gene ends were 2 bases for V and 5 bases for J; bases not matched to a gene: 12. The length of the CDR3 is 16 residues. CDR3 sequence: CASSLLRDRGGNEQYF. The CDR3 bases are TGTGCCAGCAGCTTATTAAGAGACAGGGGAGGCAACGAGCAGTACTTC.

V gene TRBV25-1 combines with J gene TRBJ2-5; no reliable D call. CDR1 MGHDK and CDR2 SYGVNS come from the germline V gene. Trimming pared 1 base from V and 1 base from J, leaving 10 bases between. CDR3 length: 15 amino acids. The CDR3 DNA reads as TGTGCCAGCAGTGAATCGATCGGATCCCAAGAGACCCAGTACTTC. Protein sequence: CASSESIGSQETQYF.

This clonotype was detected many times. The rearrangement joins TRBV5-6 to TRBJ1-1, with TRBD1 matching over 8 bases. V lost 4 bases and J lost 1; bases outside the gene matches: 3. The CDR3 runs 14 residues. Germline CDR1 and CDR2: SGHDT and YYEEEE. The CDR3 region is CASSTTGENTEAFF. DNA for the CDR3: TGTGCCAGCAGCACGACAGGGGAGAACACTGAAGCTTTCTTT.

This chain joins TRBV5-8 and TRBJ1-1, with D maybe TRBD1 (5 bases). V gave up 4 bases and J gave up 0 bases, with 13 bases separating them. Per germline, CDR1 SGHTS and CDR2 YDEGEE. The CDR3 extends over 15 amino acids. DNA for the CDR3: TGTGCCAGCAGCCAGAACGTCAGGGTGAACACTGAAGCTTTCTTT. Its protein is CASSQNVRVNTEAFF.

The chain uses TRBV5-1 and TRBJ2-7, with D perhaps TRBD1 (5 bases). V dropped 2 bases and J dropped 1 base, with 13 bases sitting between them. CDR3 size: 15 residues. Germline V gene sequence: CDR1 SGHRS, CDR2 YFSETQ. The CDR3 is CASSFPDSTSYEQYF. The CDR3 DNA reads as TGCGCCAGCAGCTTCCCCGACAGTACGTCCTACGAGCAGTACTTC.

The count of this clonotype is one. V and J are TRBV9 and TRBJ1-2; 11 bases are shared with TRBD1. Trimming cost V 2 bases and J 3 bases; bases outside gene matches: 12. Per the germline V gene, CDR1 is SGDLS and CDR2 is YYNGEE. The CDR3 is 18 amino acids. The CDR3 loop reads CASSVTGTGGGRDYGYTF. The CDR3 nucleotides read TGTGCCAGCAGCGTCACCGGGACAGGGGGAGGGCGGGACTATGGCTACACCTTC.

J is TRBJ1-2 and V is TRBV5-1; 7 bases align to TRBD1. CDR3 length: 14 amino acids. Trimming at V came to 4 bases and at J to 6 bases, leaving 9 bases not matched to a gene. The V gene's germline CDR1 is SGHRS and CDR2 YFSETQ. CDR3 nucleotide sequence: TGCGCCAGCAGCCAACGACAGGGATTGCATGGCTACACCTTC. Protein product: CASSQRQGLHGYTF.

CDR3 residues: CASSPSTIRGEQYF. The CDR3 bases are TGCGCCAGCAGCCCTTCAACAATACGGGGCGAGCAGTACTTC. The chain recombines TRBV4-1 with TRBJ2-7; D perhaps matches TRBD2 (5 bases). Germline assignment: CDR1 MGHRA and CDR2 YSYEKL. There are 14 residues in the CDR3. With 4 bases removed from V and 6 bases from J, the gap between germline ends came to 16 bases.